The 32 T cell receptor beta chains below all came from one sample that was sequenced in a study of blood T cell repertoires in COVID-19. Profiled with immunoSEQ multiplex PCR; TCRdb holds only in-frame clones, not every one. This sample has some 96,000 clones, with about nine tenths found just once. The source material was peripheral blood. Source of these receptors: a man between 60 and 75 years old with acute or convalescent COVID-19.

The chain couples TRBV14 to TRBJ1-2; D gene ambiguous. Germline CDR1 reads SGHDN; CDR2 reads FVKESK. The CDR3 loop spans 16 amino acids. The V gene lost 0 bases and the J gene lost 0 bases, with 11 bases spanning the gap. The CDR3 spells CASSQDLGRPNYGYTF. Written as DNA, the CDR3 is TGTGCCAGCAGCCAAGATCTTGGCAGGCCTAACTATGGCTACACCTTC.

J is TRBJ2-1 and V is TRBV18; tentative D call: TRBD1 (5 bases). CDR1 KGHSH and CDR2 LQKENI come from the germline V gene. This CDR3 has 14 residues. V lost 4 bases and J lost 5, with 12 bases in between. CDR3 region: CASSHFDRDNEQFF. The CDR3 region has the DNA TGTGCCAGCTCACATTTTGACAGAGACAATGAGCAGTTCTTC.

This chain connects TRBV19 to TRBJ2-1, with 8 bases fitting TRBD1. CDR1 and CDR2 (germline): LNHDA, SQIVND (reference sequence). CDR3 length: 14 amino acids. V was clipped by 9 bases and J by 0 bases; unmatched bases: 4. The CDR3 bases are TGTGCCAGCATACAGGGGGACTCCTACAATGAGCAGTTCTTC. Translating it yields CASIQGDSYNEQFF.

This sequence joins TRBV5-1 and TRBJ1-1; 9 nucleotides agree with TRBD1. The germline V gene encodes CDR1 SGHRS and CDR2 YFSETQ. There are 14 residues in the CDR3. With 8 bases clipped from V and 3 bases from J, the junction kept 8 bases outside the gene matches. The DNA for the CDR3 is TGCGCCAGTAAAACACAGGGGGCGGACACTGAAGCTTTCTTT. This gives the protein CASKTQGADTEAFF.

This clone was recorded only once. The chain employs TRBV19 and TRBJ1-1; D uncertain. Deletions cut 5 bases from V and 4 bases from J, with 20 bases between. The CDR3 has 16 amino acids. Germline CDR1 and CDR2: LNHDA and SQIVND (reference sequence). The CDR3 loop is CASSSHRRGQFTEAFF. Here the CDR3 DNA reads TGTGCCAGTAGTTCGCATCGAAGAGGCCAGTTCACTGAAGCTTTCTTT.

V is TRBV5-4 and J is TRBJ1-1; weak D call: TRBD1 (5 bases). This CDR3 region has 15 residues. Germline V gene lookup returns CDR1 SGHNT and CDR2 YYREEE (reference sequence). The ends were cut back, 4 bases at V and 3 bases at J, with 16 bases in the middle. The CDR3 nucleotides are TGTGCCAGCAGCCAAAGAAACAGGTTATACACTGAAGCTTTCTTT. Its protein is CASSQRNRLYTEAFF.

This chain joins TRBV5-1 and TRBJ1-3; TRBD1 matches at 8 bases. Germline V gene sequence: CDR1 SGHRS, CDR2 YFSETQ. The J segment lost 3 bases and the V segment lost 1 base, leaving 6 bases of the junction unmatched. This CDR3 has 16 amino acids. The CDR3 DNA sequence: TGCGCCAGCAGCTTGAGACAGGGGATTATTGGAAACACCATATATTTT. Encoded protein: CASSLRQGIIGNTIYF.

This clone was observed a single time. This chain connects TRBV4-2 to TRBJ1-2; 9 nucleotides agree with TRBD1. V shed 1 base and J 8 bases; nucleotides not matched to a gene: 11. The germline V gene encodes CDR1 LGHNA and CDR2 YNFKEQ. This CDR3 is 16 amino acids long. The CDR3 coding sequence is TGTGCCAGCAGCCAAGTAACCTCCGGGACAGGGTACGGCTACACCTTC. Translated, it gives CASSQVTSGTGYGYTF.

The chain recombines TRBV5-1 with TRBJ2-7; possible D gene TRBD1, 6 bases. Germline V lookup: CDR1 SGHRS, CDR2 YFSETQ. This CDR3 is 16 amino acids long. V was cut by 0 bases and J by 1 base, with 14 bases left in between. This CDR3 reads CASSLGTVPWSYEQYF. The DNA of the CDR3 is TGCGCCAGCAGCTTGGGGACAGTCCCCTGGTCCTACGAGCAGTACTTC. Drawing the rest from reference TRBV5-1 and TRBJ2-7, the complete variable domain is KAGVTQTPRYLIKTRGQQVTLSCSPISGHRSVSWYQQTPGQGLQFLFEYFSETQRNKGNFPGRFSGRQFSNSRSEMNVSTLELGDSALYLCASSLGTVPWSYEQYFGPGTRLTVT.

The chain combines TRBV18 with TRBJ2-3, with D possibly matching TRBD2 (6 bases). Germline loops: CDR1 KGHSH, CDR2 LQKENI. The CDR3 consists of 15 residues. Trimming pared 1 base from V and 4 bases from J, leaving 12 bases between. This CDR3 is CASSPQEGLSDTQYF. The CDR3 DNA sequence: TGTGCCAGCTCACCACAGGAGGGACTTTCAGATACGCAGTATTTT.

The genes are TRBV10-1 and TRBJ1-1; the D gene is possibly TRBD1 (5 bases). V lost 5 bases and J lost 10, with 23 bases in between. CDR1 WNHNN and CDR2 SYGVQD come from the germline V gene (reference sequence). CDR3 length equals 15 residues. For the CDR3, the DNA is TGCGCCAGCAGTAGGGAAGAAGCGGGGATTAGGGGAGCTTTCTTT. This translates into CASSREEAGIRGAFF.

V gene TRBV7-9 combines with J gene TRBJ1-1; TRBD1 aligns across 7 bases. The CDR3 runs 14 residues. V dropped 5 bases and J dropped 4; count of bases not matched to a gene: 7. Germline CDR1 SEHNR, CDR2 FQNEAQ (reference sequence). DNA for the CDR3: TGTGCCAGCAGCCCTGACAGGGCGGTCACTGAAGCTTTCTTT. This gives the protein CASSPDRAVTEAFF. Supplemented by reference TRBV7-9 and TRBJ1-1, the full variable domain reads DTGVSQNPRHKITKRGQNVTFRCDPISEHNRLYWYRQTLGQGPEFLTYFQNEAQLEKSRLLSDRFSAERPKGSFSTLEIQRTEQGDSAMYLCASSPDRAVTEAFFGQGTRLTVV.

The rearrangement links TRBV10-3 to TRBJ1-2; possibly TRBD1 for D (5 bases). The V end was cut by 2 bases, the J end by 0 bases, with 10 bases between. Germline V gene data show CDR1 as ENHRY and CDR2 as SYGVKD. This CDR3 comprises 15 residues. CDR3 nucleotides: TGTGCCATCAGTGAGATGGAGGGGACTAACTATGGCTACACCTTC. It specifies CAISEMEGTNYGYTF.

For the CDR3, the DNA is TGTGCCAGCAGCCAAACAGGGGGCGTCACTGAAGCTTTCTTT. This translates into CASSQTGGVTEAFF. The rearrangement uses TRBV4-2 and TRBJ1-1, with 9 nucleotides matching TRBD1. J lost 4 bases, V lost 2 bases, and 2 bases had no gene match. This CDR3 has 14 amino acids. Germline V gene sequence: CDR1 LGHNA, CDR2 YNFKEQ.

The chain has TRBV3-1 (or the pseudogene TRBV3-2) and TRBJ1-5; no definite D call. The length of the CDR3 is 15 residues. Trimming removed 3 bases from V and 2 bases from J, with 11 bases in between. Germline V gives CDR1 LGHDT, CDR2 YNNKEL (reference sequence). Written as DNA, the CDR3 is TGTGCCAGCAGCCAGACTGATCGGGGCAATCAGCCCCAGCATTTT. Its protein is CASSQTDRGNQPQHF.

Only a few counts were recorded for this clone. The chain uses TRBV7-6 and TRBJ1-3; 9 bases fit TRBD1. The V gene's germline CDR1 is SGHVS and CDR2 FNYEAQ. The length of the CDR3 is 15 residues. V gave up 3 bases and J gave up 3 bases; unmatched junction bases: 3. The CDR3 sequence is CASSFKDRGGNTIYF. Written as DNA, the CDR3 is TGTGCCAGCAGCTTCAAGGACAGGGGTGGAAACACCATATATTTT. Based on the CDR3 plus reference TRBV7-6 and TRBJ1-3, the full variable domain is GAGVSQSPRYKVTKRGQDVALRCDPISGHVSLYWYRQALGQGPEFLTYFNYEAQQDKSGLPNDRFSAERPEGSISTLTIQRTEQRDSAMYRCASSFKDRGGNTIYFGEGSWLTVV.

The chain has TRBV6-5 and TRBJ2-6; D gene unclear. Germline values: CDR1 MNHEY, CDR2 SVGAGI. This CDR3 has 15 residues. Trimming left V 0 bases short and J 0 bases short, with 3 bases between. The CDR3 DNA follows: TGTGCCAGCAGTTACTCGTACTCTGGGGCCAACGTCCTGACTTTC. Encoded protein: CASSYSYSGANVLTF.

The chain carries TRBV30 and TRBJ1-6, with D unclear. The CDR3 consists of 16 residues. The V gene's germline CDR1 is GTSNPN and CDR2 SVGIG (reference sequence). The V end lost 3 bases, the J end lost 0 bases, and 12 bases lay between the germline ends. CDR3 amino acids: CAWSRWESSYNSPLHF. The DNA for the CDR3 is TGTGCCTGGAGCCGCTGGGAGAGCTCCTATAATTCACCCCTCCACTTT.

The chain links TRBV2 to TRBJ1-6; D unclear. CDR3 length: 16 amino acids. V lost 5 bases to trimming and J lost 5 bases, with 16 bases between them. The germline CDR1 and CDR2 sequences are SNHLY and FYNNEI. In nucleotides, the CDR3 is TGTGCCAGCAGTAAAAACCCGGCACAGAATAATTCACCCCTCCACTTT. Translated: CASSKNPAQNNSPLHF.

V and J are TRBV4-1 and TRBJ1-4; D unclear. Trimming removed 0 bases at V and 7 bases at J, with 6 bases between. This CDR3 comprises 13 residues. Germline assignment: CDR1 MGHRA and CDR2 YSYEKL. The CDR3 DNA is TGCGCCAGCAGCCAAGAGTTCGGTGAAAAACTGTTTTTT. Its translation: CASSQEFGEKLFF.

J is TRBJ1-2 and V is TRBV28; 9 nucleotides align to TRBD1. The J segment lost 4 bases and the V segment lost 6 bases, leaving 9 bases of the junction unmatched. CDR3 length: 15 amino acids. Germline lookup yields CDR1 MDHEN and CDR2 SYDVKM. The CDR3 region is CASSYEGTGSYGYTF. The CDR3 bases are TGTGCCAGCAGCTATGAAGGGACAGGGAGCTATGGCTACACCTTC.

The V call is TRBV27, the J call TRBJ1-3; no clear D. Germline CDR1 and CDR2: MNHEY and SMNVEV (reference sequence). Trimming left V 3 bases short and J 0 bases short, with 3 bases between. The CDR3 length is 13 residues. The CDR3 loop is CASSFSSGNTIYF. The CDR3 nucleotides are TGTGCCAGCAGTTTTAGCTCTGGAAACACCATATATTTT.

The V call is TRBV25-1, the J call TRBJ2-1; 8 positions agree with TRBD1. V gave up 4 bases and J gave up 9 bases; unmatched junction bases: 8. The germline V gene has CDR1 MGHDK and CDR2 SYGVNS. This CDR3 is built from 14 residues. The CDR3 reads CASSGRTGFPEQFF. The CDR3 coding sequence is TGTGCCAGCAGTGGGAGGACAGGGTTTCCTGAGCAGTTCTTC. Full variable domain (remainder filled in from reference TRBV25-1 and TRBJ2-1): EADIYQTPRYLVIGTGKKITLECSQTMGHDKMYWYQQDPGMELHLIHYSYGVNSTEKGDLSSESTVSRIRTEHFPLTLESARPSHTSQYLCASSGRTGFPEQFFGPGTRLTVL.

By sample share, this clone is medium-sized. This sequence joins TRBV9 and TRBJ1-1; 10 positions agree with TRBD1. CDR3 length: 16 amino acids. Germline CDR1 is SGDLS and CDR2 is YYNGEE. V trimming: 3 bases; J trimming: 2 bases; junction bases outside the gene matches: 7. This chain's CDR3 is CASSDHRDRGNTEAFF. The CDR3 coding sequence is TGTGCCAGCAGCGACCACCGGGACAGGGGAAACACTGAAGCTTTCTTT.

The rearrangement joins TRBV30 to TRBJ1-1; the D is unclear. This CDR3 is built from 13 residues. V shed 0 bases and J shed 3 bases, with 8 bases lying between them. CDR1 and CDR2 from the germline V gene are GTSNPN and SVGIG (reference sequence). The CDR3 DNA reads as TGTGCCTGGAGTGTAGATAGTCACACTGAAGCTTTCTTT. Its translation: CAWSVDSHTEAFF. Drawing the rest from reference TRBV30 and TRBJ1-1, the complete variable domain is SQTIHQWPATLVQPVGSPLSLECTVEGTSNPNLYWYRQAAGRGLQLLFYSVGIGQISSEVPQNLSASRPQDRQFILSSKKLLLSDSGFYLCAWSVDSHTEAFFGQGTRLTVV.

The J gene is TRBJ1-2, the V gene TRBV4-1; a weak D match, TRBD1 (6 bases). V was trimmed by 4 bases and J by 2 bases, leaving 20 bases between them. The CDR3 covers 17 residues. The germline gives CDR1 MGHRA, CDR2 YSYEKL. The CDR3 DNA is TGCGCCAGCAGCCCCCTTACGACAGGCCGGAAGAACTATGGCTACACCTTC. The encoded protein is CASSPLTTGRKNYGYTF.

The CDR3: CASSREFSGELFF. In DNA, the CDR3 is TGTGCCAGCAGTCGGGAATTCAGCGGGGAGCTGTTTTTT. The rearrangement links TRBV12-3 or TRBV12-4 to TRBJ2-2; D may be TRBD2 (5 bases). V was shortened by 5 bases and J by 7 bases, with 11 bases between the two germline ends. The CDR3 contains 13 residues.

This clone showed up just a few times. This chain links TRBV5-4 with TRBJ2-7, with D possibly matching TRBD2 (6 bases). Trimming removed 4 bases at V and 6 bases at J, with 17 bases between. There are 14 residues in the CDR3. Germline loops: CDR1 SGHNT, CDR2 YYREEE (reference sequence). The DNA for the CDR3 is TGTGCCAGCAGCACGAGGGACTTTTGGGGCGAGCAGTACTTC. The encoded protein is CASSTRDFWGEQYF.

CDR3 amino acids: CASRLTGGHSPLHF. In DNA, the CDR3 is TGTGCCAGCAGGCTTACAGGGGGGCATTCACCCCTCCACTTT. The chain recombines TRBV7-2 with TRBJ1-6, with TRBD1 matching over 8 bases. The CDR3 is 14 amino acids. V lost 6 bases, J lost 8 bases, and 6 bases stayed unmatched. Germline V gene sequence: CDR1 SGHTA, CDR2 FQGNSA.

This rearrangement joins TRBV5-4 to TRBJ1-2; D is ambiguous. V was shortened by 0 bases and J by 2 bases, with 8 bases between the two germline ends. The CDR3 is 14 amino acids. CDR1 SGHNT and CDR2 YYREEE come from the germline V gene (reference sequence). This chain's CDR3 is CASSLAGSNYGYTF. The CDR3 DNA reads as TGTGCCAGCAGCTTGGCGGGTTCGAACTATGGCTACACCTTC. The complete variable domain, with remaining parts taken from reference TRBV5-4 and TRBJ1-2, reads ETGVTQSPTHLIKTRGQQVTLRCSSQSGHNTVSWYQQALGQGPQFIFQYYREEENGRGNFPPRFSGLQFPNYSSELNVNALELDDSALYLCASSLAGSNYGYTFGSGTRLTVV.

This clone was seen once. This rearrangement joins TRBV19 to TRBJ1-6; D is uncertain. V was cut by 6 bases and J by 10 bases, with 13 bases left in between. This CDR3 has 13 amino acids. CDR1 and CDR2 from the germline V gene are LNHDA and SQIVND (reference sequence). Here the CDR3 reads CASSAFGGSPLHF. The DNA for the CDR3 is TGTGCCAGTAGCGCCTTCGGCGGGTCACCCCTCCACTTT.

The V gene is TRBV7-9, the J gene TRBJ1-5, with TRBD1 identical over 10 bases. Germline V gene lookup returns CDR1 SEHNR and CDR2 FQNEAQ (reference sequence). V was pared by 0 bases and J by 5 bases, with 4 bases of the junction left unmatched. This CDR3 has 16 amino acids. CDR3 in DNA: TGTGCCAGCAGCTTAGCGCTGGGGACAGGGGATCAGCCCCAGCATTTT. Translation gives CASSLALGTGDQPQHF.